This TCR beta chain was captured by sequencing in a study of tumor-infiltrating lymphocytes in primary liver carcinoma. Concerning this clonotype: A read error may produce the germline difference seen at one junction end.

In germline, CDR1 is SGHAT, CDR2 FQNNGV. This CDR3 region has 14 residues. Unsorted bulk tissue (roughly 19-31 mg) underwent RNA and DNA co-extraction. A primer matching the constant region was used to make TCR beta cDNA from 500 to 650 ng of total RNA. Slightly modified ARM-PCR, run as three nested multiplex PCR rounds, produced the TCR beta libraries. TRBV1-TRBV30 forward primers and a C-beta reverse primer were used in the first two PCR rounds, which each ran for approximately 10 cycles. In TCRdb, the multiplex PCR reads were re-called with MiXCR into one record per CDR3 protein. The sample has approximately 120,000 distinct CDR3 sequences; 64% are singletons.

The chain recombines TRBV11-2 with TRBJ2-7; D might be TRBD2 (7 bases). The TCR sequence derives from a woman in her sixties with primary liver carcinoma and hepatitis B virus infection. The sequenced material came from liver tumor tissue from sampling region 3. Subset meaning: tumor region T3, left-lateral pole. The CDR3 spells CTSSFGGAPYKQYF. CDR3 DNA sequence: TGTACCAGTAGCTTTGGGGGGGCCCCCTACAAGCAGTACTTC.